Presented here are 13 T cell receptor beta chains from one specimen sequenced in a study of blood T cell repertoires in COVID-19. Sequencing used immunoSEQ multiplex PCR; TCRdb keeps in-frame clones, though not all of them. The sample holds 43,000 or so clones, around 86% seen once. Sequenced: peripheral blood. These receptors all come from a man in his sixties with active or convalescent COVID-19.

The V and J genes are TRBV5-4 and TRBJ1-1; a possible D gene is TRBD1 (6 bases). This CDR3 region has 14 residues. Germline-derived CDR1 and CDR2 are SGHNT and YYREEE (reference sequence). Trimming took 2 bases from V and 4 from J, leaving 12 bases between them. In DNA, the CDR3 is TGTGCCAGCAGCTTAGGGACACCGAGCACTGAAGCTTTCTTT. Translation: CASSLGTPSTEAFF. Drawing the rest from reference TRBV5-4 and TRBJ1-1, the complete variable domain is ETGVTQSPTHLIKTRGQQVTLRCSSQSGHNTVSWYQQALGQGPQFIFQYYREEENGRGNFPPRFSGLQFPNYSSELNVNALELDDSALYLCASSLGTPSTEAFFGQGTRLTVV.

The chain joins TRBV12-5 to TRBJ2-3; 9 bases align to TRBD2. The germline CDR1 and CDR2 sequences are LGHNT and FRNRAP. V was pared by 6 bases and J by 4 bases, with 5 bases of the junction left unmatched. The CDR3 contains 14 residues. This CDR3 is CASGASGTPDTQYF. DNA for the CDR3: TGTGCTAGTGGGGCTAGCGGGACCCCAGATACGCAGTATTTT.

The chain uses TRBV3-1 (or the pseudogene TRBV3-2) and TRBJ1-2; no definite D call. Trimming shortened V by 1 base and J by 8 bases, and 8 bases separated the two germline ends. The CDR3 extends over 12 amino acids. The germline V gene has CDR1 LGHDT and CDR2 YNNKEL (reference sequence). The CDR3 protein is CASSQAQAGYTF. The CDR3 nucleotides are TGTGCCAGCAGCCAAGCCCAAGCGGGCTACACCTTC.

The rearrangement joins TRBV19 to TRBJ2-5, with TRBD2 matching over 8 bases. The CDR3 extends over 16 amino acids. Germline trimming cut 3 bases from V and 5 bases from J; bases unmatched to any gene: 11. The germline CDR1 and CDR2 sequences are LNHDA and SQIVND (reference sequence). DNA of the CDR3: TGTGCCAGTAGTATGTTGGTCGGGGGGGCCTGGGAGACCCAGTACTTC. Translating it yields CASSMLVGGAWETQYF. Using reference TRBV19 and TRBJ2-5 for the parts outside the CDR3, the full variable domain is DGGITQSPKYLFRKEGQNVTLSCEQNLNHDAMYWYRQDPGQGLRLIYYSQIVNDFQKGDIAEGYSVSREKKESFPLTVTSAQKNPTAFYLCASSMLVGGAWETQYFGPGTRLLVL.

V and J are TRBV2 and TRBJ1-2, with 8 bases that match TRBD1. The CDR3 extends over 14 amino acids. The V and J ends lost 6 bases and 3 bases, in that order; junction bases with no gene match: 6. Germline V gene lookup returns CDR1 SNHLY and CDR2 FYNNEI. CDR3 sequence reads: CASRTRGLDYGYTF. As DNA, the CDR3 is TGTGCCAGCAGAACCAGGGGGCTCGACTATGGCTACACCTTC.

The rearrangement uses TRBV7-3 and TRBJ2-1, with 7 positions matching TRBD1. Germline-derived CDR1 and CDR2 are SGHTA and FQGTGA. This CDR3 is 14 amino acids long. The ends lost 2 bases at V and 6 bases at J; junction bases unmatched: 4. The CDR3 bases are TGTGCCAGCAGCTTAGGGCCAGGGGGCAATGAGCAGTTCTTC. The encoded protein is CASSLGPGGNEQFF.

This sequence joins TRBV11-2 and TRBJ2-3, with D possibly being TRBD2 (6 bases). The germline V gene encodes CDR1 SGHAT and CDR2 FQNNGV. With 5 bases removed from V and 5 bases from J, the gap between germline ends came to 14 bases. The CDR3 covers 14 residues. CDR3 residues: CASSPPGLRDTQYF. The DNA for the CDR3 is TGTGCCAGCAGCCCCCCGGGACTCCGAGATACGCAGTATTTT.

The V call is TRBV28, the J call TRBJ2-5, with 8 bases identical to TRBD1. Trimming removed 5 bases from V and 5 bases from J; junction bases left unmatched: 10. The germline V gene encodes CDR1 MDHEN and CDR2 SYDVKM. The CDR3 sequence is 15 residues long. In nucleotides, the CDR3 is TGTGCCAGCAGTCGCGGACAGGGTGTGAGGGAGACCCAGTACTTC. Its translation: CASSRGQGVRETQYF.

The genes are TRBV2 and TRBJ2-3, with TRBD2 matching over 12 bases. Germline assignment: CDR1 SNHLY and CDR2 FYNNEI. This CDR3 region has 15 residues. J gave up 3 bases and V 6 bases, and 4 bases lay outside the gene matches. CDR3: CASRTGTSGTDTQYF. The CDR3, as DNA: TGTGCCAGCAGGACCGGGACTAGCGGGACAGATACGCAGTATTTT.

The sample holds a few counts of this clone. The chain is built from TRBV7-6 and TRBJ2-7; 10 positions agree with TRBD1. The CDR3 has 14 residues. V lost 5 bases to trimming and J lost 6 bases; unmatched junction nucleotides: 7. The germline CDR1 and CDR2 sequences are SGHVS and FNYEAQ. CDR3 in DNA: TGTGCCAGCAGCCCCGGGACAGGGGCCTCCGAGCAGTACTTC. It yields the protein CASSPGTGASEQYF.

This clone was counted a single time. The genes are TRBV19 and TRBJ2-3, with D possibly matching TRBD1 (7 bases). Germline V gene lookup returns CDR1 LNHDA and CDR2 SQIVND (reference sequence). CDR3 length: 16 amino acids. The V gene lost 3 bases and the J gene lost 4 bases, with 17 bases spanning the gap. CDR3 amino acids: CASSMRGRGAPDTQYF. Here the CDR3 DNA reads TGTGCCAGTAGTATGAGGGGCAGGGGGGCCCCAGATACGCAGTATTTT. Drawing the rest from reference TRBV19 and TRBJ2-3, the complete variable domain is DGGITQSPKYLFRKEGQNVTLSCEQNLNHDAMYWYRQDPGQGLRLIYYSQIVNDFQKGDIAEGYSVSREKKESFPLTVTSAQKNPTAFYLCASSMRGRGAPDTQYFGPGTRLTVL.

The chain carries TRBV7-2 and TRBJ2-7; no definite D call. CDR1 and CDR2 (germline): SGHTA, FQGNSA. The CDR3 sequence is 14 residues long. The ends were cut back, 1 base at V and 3 bases at J, with 10 bases in the middle. CDR3 nucleotide sequence: TGTGCCAGCAGCTTAGGAGTCGACTTCTACGAGCAGTACTTC. Protein: CASSLGVDFYEQYF.

This clone appeared a single time. The chain joins TRBV12-5 to TRBJ2-5, with a tentative D call TRBD1 (8 bases). CDR1 LGHNT and CDR2 FRNRAP come from the germline V gene. The germline V and J ends were trimmed by 2 bases and 1 base, with 14 bases remaining between them. This CDR3 is built from 16 residues. The CDR3 is CASGLYRGGSQETQYF. The CDR3, as DNA: TGTGCTAGTGGTTTGTACAGGGGGGGAAGCCAAGAGACCCAGTACTTC.